This T cell receptor (beta chain) was observed in a study of T cells in tuberculosis (dated by TCRdb to 2017 to 2018). Turning to the overall study: In the study, CD1B tetramers and high-throughput TCR immunosequencing were combined to characterize T cells specific for the mycobacterial lipid antigen glucose monomycolate (GMM). In a South African clinical cohort, IGRA-negative adolescents, IGRA-positive adolescents with latent tuberculosis and adults with active tuberculosis were compared, with 9 to 10 people in each group. PBMC from active tuberculosis patients were archived either before standard anti-tuberculosis treatment began or within 7 days of the start of that treatment.

Notes on this clone: What this receptor recognizes is not known. Per-nucleotide qualities are absent, and no much larger clonotype sits a single base away.

The immunoSEQ multiplex PCR assay was used to generate TCR libraries, with TCR-beta and/or TCR-alpha/delta assays applied to each sample. The Illumina high-throughput platform was used to sequence the amplified TCR libraries. On the authors' methods: Clustering and dimensionality reduction relied on pairwise TCRdist distances among GMM-specific receptors from T cells that were either sorted ex vivo or expanded in vitro. The score assigned to each clinical repertoire was mean NN-distance, meaning the average TCRdist to the nearest 10% of tetramer-positive reference sequences. To compute GEM TCR motif frequency, the fraction of unique TCRs matching known GEM sequences by V/J usage and CDR3 length was calculated. Active tuberculosis was classified by linear discriminant analysis with leave-one-out cross-validation, implemented in scikit-learn. Entries here come from immuneACCESS through TCRdb and include only in-frame sequences with V and J called. Some clones fail to appear in such tables; in the studies checked, an unresolved V gene covers under half of the shortfall, and the cause of the remainder is unknown. That table furnishes V, J and clone size, whereas the DNA furnished D and trimming. The table for this sample lists over 30,000 clones; roughly 93% of them were counted only once. The ten largest clonotypes hold roughly 10% of the sample.

Study-level results and caveats: Compared with IGRA-negative controls, TCR-alpha repertoires from active tuberculosis had smaller mean NN-distances to GMM-specific TCRs, which suggests that these TCRs underwent clonal expansion. An accuracy of just under 90% (AUROC around 0.91) was reached by a classifier using the diverse GMM-specific repertoire, compared with around 70% accuracy when GEM motif frequencies were used. The smaller NN-distances were partly driven by shorter CDR3-alpha lengths in active tuberculosis patients, and the difference for TCR-beta did not reach statistical significance. Which clinical samples got chosen depended on the availability of cryopreserved specimens, and the active tuberculosis cases were adults, whereas the controls were adolescents.

Explained via the paper, the time point label denotes: new active TB diagnosis, blood taken before or within 7 days of starting treatment. Patients with active tuberculosis were defined as newly diagnosed, HIV-seronegative South African adults aged 18 years or older. Confirmation of active tuberculosis was based on positive sputum smear microscopy and/or a positive M. tuberculosis culture. Immunosequencing of unsorted cryopreserved PBMC covered, on average, around 99,000 T cells per clinical donor. The CDR3 runs 15 amino acids, cysteine and phenylalanine included. Only CDR3 DNA is held: 45 bases, read in frame from base 1. The trim is 4 bases for V and 2 bases for J, with a gap of 13 bases between the germline ends. CDR1 SGHDN and CDR2 FVKESK were looked up in the germline V gene.

The TCR sequence derives from an adult with tuberculosis. The V and J genes are TRBV14 and TRBJ2-3, with TRBD1 perhaps the D gene, on 6 matching bases. The sample in question was PBMCs, obtained at tuberculosis diagnosis. The DNA sequence follows: TGTGCCAGCAGCCCTTGGGGGCCGGACACAGATACGCAGTATTTT. This gives the protein CASSPWGPDTDTQYF.